This T cell receptor beta chain appears in the sequencing data of a study of blood T cell repertoires in COVID-19. Study at large: The United States, Italy and Spain were the sources of the acute and convalescent COVID-19 samples. PBMCs, B-cell-depleted T cells, or T cells were the source of the cDNA or gDNA that made up the material.

Authors' analysis steps: Using reference gene primer amplification, nucleated cell counts were estimated. Profiling relied on immunoSEQ multiplex PCR, and the TCRdb table lists in-frame clones only, not all of them. The V and J calls and clone size were taken over from that table, and D and trimming were inferred from the DNA. The sample has 95,000 to 120,000 clones, 85% seen once; the top ten hold approximately 13%. The CDR3 is 16 amino acids. Germline CDR1 reads SGHRS; CDR2 reads YFSETQ. The V gene lost 0 bases and the J gene lost 5 bases, with 16 bases spanning the gap. What was sequenced was peripheral blood. The chain links TRBV5-1 to TRBJ2-3, with a weak D call TRBD2 (6 bases). The clonotype comes from a human donor in a cohort sampled during active COVID-19. The CDR3 reads CASSLAGTLSGDTQYF. CDR3 coding DNA: TGCGCCAGCAGCTTGGCCGGGACTCTCTCGGGAGATACGCAGTATTTT.